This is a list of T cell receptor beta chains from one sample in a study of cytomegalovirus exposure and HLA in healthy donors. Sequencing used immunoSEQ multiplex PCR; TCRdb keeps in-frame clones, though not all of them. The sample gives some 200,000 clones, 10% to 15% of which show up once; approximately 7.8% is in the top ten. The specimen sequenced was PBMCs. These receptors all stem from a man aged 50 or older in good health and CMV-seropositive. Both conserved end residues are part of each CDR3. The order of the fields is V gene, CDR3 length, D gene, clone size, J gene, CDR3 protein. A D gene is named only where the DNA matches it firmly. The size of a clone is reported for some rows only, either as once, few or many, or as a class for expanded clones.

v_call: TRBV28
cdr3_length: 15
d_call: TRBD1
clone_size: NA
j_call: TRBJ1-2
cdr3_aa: CASRPPTGWDYGYTF

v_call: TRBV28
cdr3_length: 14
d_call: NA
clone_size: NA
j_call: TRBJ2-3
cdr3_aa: CASINQGGRNTQYF

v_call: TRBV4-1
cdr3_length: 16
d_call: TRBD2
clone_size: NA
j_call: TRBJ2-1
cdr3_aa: CASSQVPAGAYNEQFF

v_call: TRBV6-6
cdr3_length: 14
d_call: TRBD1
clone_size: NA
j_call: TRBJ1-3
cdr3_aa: CASRVDRVGDTIYF

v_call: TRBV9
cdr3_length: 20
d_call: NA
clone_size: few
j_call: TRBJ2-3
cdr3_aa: CASSGPRRDEGAVSTDTQYF

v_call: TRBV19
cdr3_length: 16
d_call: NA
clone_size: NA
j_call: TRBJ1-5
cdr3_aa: CASSIPTGGSNQPQHF

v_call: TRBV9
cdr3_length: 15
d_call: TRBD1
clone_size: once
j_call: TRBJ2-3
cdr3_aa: CASSVGTGGTNTQYF

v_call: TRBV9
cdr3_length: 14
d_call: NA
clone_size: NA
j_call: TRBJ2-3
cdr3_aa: CASSVAHGSDTQYF

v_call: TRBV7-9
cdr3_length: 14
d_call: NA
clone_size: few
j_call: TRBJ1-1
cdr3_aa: CASSLGQQNTEAFF

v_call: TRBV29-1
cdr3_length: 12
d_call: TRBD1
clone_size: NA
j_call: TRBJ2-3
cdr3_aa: CSATGVRGAQYF

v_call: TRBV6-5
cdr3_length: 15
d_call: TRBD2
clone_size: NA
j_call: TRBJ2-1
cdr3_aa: CASSYILAGYNEQFF

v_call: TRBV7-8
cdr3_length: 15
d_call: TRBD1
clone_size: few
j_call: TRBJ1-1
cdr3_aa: CASSQYRQGVTEAFF

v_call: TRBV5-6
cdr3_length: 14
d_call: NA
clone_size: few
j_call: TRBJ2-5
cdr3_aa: CASSSGSGGETQYF

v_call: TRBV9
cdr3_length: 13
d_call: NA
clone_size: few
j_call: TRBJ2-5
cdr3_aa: CASSVSVAGTQYF

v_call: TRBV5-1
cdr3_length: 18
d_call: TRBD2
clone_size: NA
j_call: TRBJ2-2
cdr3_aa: CASSRTSGGLANTGELFF

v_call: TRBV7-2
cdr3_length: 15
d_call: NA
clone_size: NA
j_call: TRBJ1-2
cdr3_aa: CASSRVRDGKGGYTF

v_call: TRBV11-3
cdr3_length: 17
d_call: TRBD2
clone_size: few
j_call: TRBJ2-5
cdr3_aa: CASSSYGTSGGLETQYF

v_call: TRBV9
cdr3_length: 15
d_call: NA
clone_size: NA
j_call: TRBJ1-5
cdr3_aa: CASSVTQDSNQPQHF

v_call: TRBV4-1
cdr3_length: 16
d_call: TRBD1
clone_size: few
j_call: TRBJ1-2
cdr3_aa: CASAPGTGGFNYGYTF

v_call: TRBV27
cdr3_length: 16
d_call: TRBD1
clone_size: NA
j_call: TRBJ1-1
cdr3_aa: CASSFRPGGVDTEAFF

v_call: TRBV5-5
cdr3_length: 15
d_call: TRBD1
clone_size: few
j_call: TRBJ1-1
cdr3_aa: CASSPFGTGNTEAFF

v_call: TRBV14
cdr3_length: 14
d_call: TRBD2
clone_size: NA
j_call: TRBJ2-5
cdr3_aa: CASSLGTSVRIQYF

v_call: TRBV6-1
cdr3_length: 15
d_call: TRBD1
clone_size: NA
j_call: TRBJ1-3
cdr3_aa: CASRRQGAGGNTIYF

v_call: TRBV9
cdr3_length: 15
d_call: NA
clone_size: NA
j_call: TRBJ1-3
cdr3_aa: CASSAEGGEGNTIYF

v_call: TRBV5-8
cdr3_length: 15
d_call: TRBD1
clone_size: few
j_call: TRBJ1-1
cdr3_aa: CASSLTGVPNTEAFF

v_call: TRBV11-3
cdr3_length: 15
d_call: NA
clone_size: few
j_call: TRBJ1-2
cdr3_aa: CASSLDPSQVLGYTF

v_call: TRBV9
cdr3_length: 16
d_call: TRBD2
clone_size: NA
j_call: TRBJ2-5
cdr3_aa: CASSVGLAGDSETQYF

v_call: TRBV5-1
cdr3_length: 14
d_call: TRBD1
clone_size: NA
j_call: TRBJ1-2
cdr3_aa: CASSVSGTGGFLTF

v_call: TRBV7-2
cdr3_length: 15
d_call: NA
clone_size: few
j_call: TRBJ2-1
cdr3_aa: CASTPRITSYNEQFF

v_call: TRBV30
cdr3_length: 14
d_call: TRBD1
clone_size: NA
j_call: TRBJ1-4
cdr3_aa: CAWSRGQGNEKLFF

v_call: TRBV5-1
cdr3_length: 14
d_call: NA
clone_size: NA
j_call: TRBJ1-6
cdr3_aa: CASSLQGRNSPLHF

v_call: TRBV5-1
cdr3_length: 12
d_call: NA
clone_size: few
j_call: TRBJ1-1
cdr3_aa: CASSPSGQEAFF

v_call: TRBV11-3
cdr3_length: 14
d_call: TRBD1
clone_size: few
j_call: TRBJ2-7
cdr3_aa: CASSSRDRDLEQYF

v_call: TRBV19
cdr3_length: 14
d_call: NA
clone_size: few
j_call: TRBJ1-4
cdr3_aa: CASRRLGGDEKLFF

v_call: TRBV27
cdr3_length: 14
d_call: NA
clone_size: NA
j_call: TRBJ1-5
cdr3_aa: CASRPGQSNQPQHF

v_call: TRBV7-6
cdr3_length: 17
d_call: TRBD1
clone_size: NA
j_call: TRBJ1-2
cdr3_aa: CASSPTPQGADFYGYTF

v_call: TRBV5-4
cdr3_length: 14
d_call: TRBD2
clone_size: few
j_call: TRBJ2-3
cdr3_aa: CASRGGGSTDTQYF

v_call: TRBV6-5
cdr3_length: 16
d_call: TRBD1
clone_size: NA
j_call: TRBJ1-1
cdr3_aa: CASSSRQGAGNTEAFF

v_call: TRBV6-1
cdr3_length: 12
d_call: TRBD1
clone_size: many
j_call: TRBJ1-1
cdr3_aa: CASNRGDTEAFF

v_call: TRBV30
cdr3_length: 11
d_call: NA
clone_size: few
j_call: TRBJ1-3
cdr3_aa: CAWSGRNTIYF

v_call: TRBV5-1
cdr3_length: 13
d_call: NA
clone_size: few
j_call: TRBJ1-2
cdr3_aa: CASSFGTNYGYTF

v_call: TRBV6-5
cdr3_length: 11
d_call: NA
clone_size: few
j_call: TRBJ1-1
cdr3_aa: CASGGGTEAFF

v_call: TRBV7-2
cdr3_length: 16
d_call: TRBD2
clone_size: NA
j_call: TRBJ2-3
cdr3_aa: CASSSGGGRGWDTQYF

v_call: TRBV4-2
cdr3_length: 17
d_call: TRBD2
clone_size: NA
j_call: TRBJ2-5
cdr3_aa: CASSQDYRRGGKETQYF

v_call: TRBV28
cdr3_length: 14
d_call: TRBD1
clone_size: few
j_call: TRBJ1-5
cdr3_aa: CASSWTGLNQPQHF

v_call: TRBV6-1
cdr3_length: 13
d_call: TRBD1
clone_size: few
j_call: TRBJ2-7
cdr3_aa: CASVRDSSYEQYF

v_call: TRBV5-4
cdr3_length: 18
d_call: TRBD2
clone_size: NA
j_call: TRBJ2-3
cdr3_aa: CASSLGLTSGSSTDTQYF

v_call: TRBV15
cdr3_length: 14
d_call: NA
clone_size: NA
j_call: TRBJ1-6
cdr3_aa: CATSRPQYNSPLHF

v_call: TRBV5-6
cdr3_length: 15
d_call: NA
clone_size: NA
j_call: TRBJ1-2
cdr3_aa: CASSLVQGNNYGYPF

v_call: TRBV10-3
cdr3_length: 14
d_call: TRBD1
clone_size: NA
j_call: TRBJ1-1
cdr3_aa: CATKTGTENTEAFF

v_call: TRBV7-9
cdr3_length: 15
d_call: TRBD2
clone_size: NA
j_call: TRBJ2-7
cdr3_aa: CASSTGLAAVYEQYF

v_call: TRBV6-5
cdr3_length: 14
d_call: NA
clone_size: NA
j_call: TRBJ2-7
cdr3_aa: CASSYEAGAYEQYF

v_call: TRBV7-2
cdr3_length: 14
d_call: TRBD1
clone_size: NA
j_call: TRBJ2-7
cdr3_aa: CASTLGTGSYEQYF

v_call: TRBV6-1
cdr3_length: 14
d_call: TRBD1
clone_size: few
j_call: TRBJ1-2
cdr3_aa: CASSGSQGAYGYTF